This is a list of T cell receptor beta chains from one sample in a study of control samples from healthy donors and cancer patients. The data were produced by immunoSEQ multiplex PCR, yet TCRdb's version contains in-frame clones alone and is incomplete. Among tens of thousands of clones listed, about 91% were seen once. Material for sequencing was PBMCs. The source of these receptors is a man aged 25-45 years with colorectal cancer. Each CDR3 is given with its conserved first and last residue. A D gene is named only where the DNA matches it firmly. The listing skips clone size in some rows; elsewhere it reads once, few, many or a size class.

TRBJ2-5,TRBD1,once,TRBV6-2/TRBV6-3,CASSYPTGVGETQYF,TGTGCCAGCAGTTACCCGACAGGGGTCGGAGAGACCCAGTACTTC
TRBJ1-5,.,.,TRBV6-2/TRBV6-3,CASSTSGFTYSNQPQHF,TGTGCCAGCAGTACGAGTGGGTTCACCTATAGCAATCAGCCCCAGCATTTT
TRBJ2-3,.,.,TRBV7-2,CASSLGLSTDTQYF,TGTGCCAGCAGCTTGGGACTCAGCACAGATACGCAGTATTTT
TRBJ1-2,.,.,TRBV14,CASSPLQETHGYTF,TGTGCCAGCAGCCCATTACAGGAAACCCATGGCTACACCTTC
TRBJ1-6,.,.,TRBV7-6,CASSLRREANSPLHF,TGTGCCAGCAGCTTACGCAGGGAGGCCAATTCACCCCTCCACTTT
TRBJ1-5,.,.,TRBV5-5,CASSTLDRSNQPQHF,TGTGCCAGCAGCACCCTCGACAGGAGCAATCAGCCCCAGCATTTT
TRBJ1-1,.,.,TRBV4-3,CASSQGKGWGDTGTEAFF,TGCGCCAGCAGCCAAGGAAAGGGTTGGGGTGATACGGGCACTGAAGCTTTCTTT
TRBJ1-1,.,.,TRBV12-3/TRBV12-4,CASSFGVTEAFF,TGTGCCAGCAGTTTCGGGGTCACTGAAGCTTTCTTT
TRBJ2-7,TRBD1,few,TRBV4-3,CASSQIRDSSYEQYF,TGCGCCAGCAGCCAGATCCGGGACAGCTCCTACGAGCAGTACTTC
TRBJ1-5,.,.,TRBV13,CASSLGETGTQPQHF,TGTGCCAGCAGCTTGGGGGAAACAGGGACTCAGCCCCAGCATTTT
TRBJ2-1,.,.,TRBV5-8,CASSLGRQFF,TGTGCCAGCAGCTTGGGGCGGCAGTTCTTC
TRBJ2-3,TRBD2,.,TRBV30,CAWSALAGDADTQYF,TGTGCCTGGAGTGCACTAGCGGGGGACGCAGATACGCAGTATTTT
TRBJ2-3,TRBD2,.,TRBV12-5,CASGSGTSGGTDTQYF,TGTGCTAGTGGTTCAGGGACTAGCGGGGGAACAGATACGCAGTATTTT
TRBJ1-5,.,.,TRBV4-2,CASSPPQGSSNQPQHF,TGTGCCAGCAGCCCACCACAGGGCTCTAGCAATCAGCCCCAGCATTTT
TRBJ2-1,.,once,TRBV10-3,CAISTGQPYNEQFF,TGTGCCATCAGCACCGGGCAGCCCTACAATGAGCAGTTCTTC
TRBJ2-5,.,.,TRBV2,CASSNQETQYF,TGTGCCAGCAGTAATCAAGAGACCCAGTACTTC
TRBJ1-1,TRBD1,.,TRBV5-1,CASSLGLMAGGNTEAFF,TGCGCCAGCAGCTTGGGACTCATGGCAGGGGGGAACACTGAAGCTTTCTTT
TRBJ1-3,.,.,TRBV7-9,CASSLASGSSGAGNTIYF,TGTGCCAGCAGCTTAGCCTCCGGATCGTCGGGTGCTGGAAACACCATATATTTT
TRBJ1-1,.,.,TRBV7-2,CASSLYGNTEAFF,TGTGCCAGCAGCTTATACGGTAACACTGAAGCTTTCTTT
TRBJ2-3,.,once,TRBV15,CATSRDLRSTDTQYF,TGTGCCACCAGCAGAGATCTCCGGAGCACAGATACGCAGTATTTT
TRBJ1-2,.,.,TRBV6-5,CASSYSRVSGYTF,TGTGCCAGCAGTTATTCCAGGGTCAGCGGCTACACCTTC
TRBJ2-7,.,.,TRBV7-8,CASTPSMYRYEQYF,TGTGCCAGCACCCCATCTATGTACCGGTACGAGCAGTACTTC
TRBJ1-2,.,.,TRBV18,CASSPRAERGYGYTF,TGTGCCAGCTCACCACGCGCAGAGCGCGGCTATGGCTACACCTTC
TRBJ1-3,.,.,TRBV18,CASSPTGPGAGNTIYF,TGTGCCAGCTCACCCACAGGGCCGGGAGCTGGAAACACCATATATTTT
TRBJ1-5,.,.,TRBV7-2,CASSSREGGGQPQHF,TGTGCCAGCAGCTCCCGTGAGGGGGGGGGTCAGCCCCAGCATTTT
TRBJ1-4,TRBD1,.,TRBV30,CAWSVKGQFNEKLFF,TGTGCCTGGAGTGTAAAGGGACAGTTTAATGAAAAACTGTTTTTT